A single sample gave rise to the 4 T cell receptor beta chains below, sequenced in a study of T cell repertoires in cytomegalovirus infection. Which antigens these TCRs recognize remains unknown. One entry per CDR3 protein results from TCRdb running MiXCR on the reads. The data hold fewer than 1,000,000 distinct CDR3 sequences, with about a third observed a single time. The source material was cultured CD8+ T cells from PBMCs, sampled from culture after CMV antigen stimulation. The source is a human donor in good health (CMV status not recorded). Some clones in this sample may be carry-over from other donors' samples.

This clonotype has at least ten counts. J is TRBJ2-7 and V is TRBV7-2; D is unresolved. V lost 3 bases and J 2 bases, leaving 11 bases between the germline ends. Germline V CDR1 and CDR2: SGHTA, FQGNSA. The CDR3 length is 14 residues. The CDR3 here is CASSFRDGAYEQYV. In nucleotides, the CDR3 is TGTGCCAGCAGCTTTAGGGATGGGGCCTACGAGCAGTACGTC.

This clonotype was recorded a few times. The chain uses TRBV4-1 and TRBJ2-7, with a possible D match to TRBD2 (5 bases). Germline V gene lookup returns CDR1 MGHRA and CDR2 YSYEKL. Trimming cost V 4 bases and J 4 bases, with 14 bases left between them. The CDR3 runs to 14 residues. The CDR3 DNA sequence: TGCGCCAGCAGCCTTACCCCGGGCGGGTACGAGCAGTACTTC. Translation: CASSLTPGGYEQYF.

This chain joins TRBV2 and TRBJ2-5; D gene unclear. The CDR3 length is 15 residues. The germline CDR1 and CDR2 sequences are SNHLY and FYNNEI. Trimming took 0 bases from V and 5 from J, leaving 13 bases between them. The CDR3, as DNA: TGTGCCAGCAGTGAAGCGAGTATAACCCTGGAGACCCAGTACTTC. Its protein is CASSEASITLETQYF.

V gene TRBV6-2 or TRBV6-3 combines with J gene TRBJ1-1, with 7 positions matching TRBD1. Trimming took 4 bases from V and 4 from J; bases not matched to a gene: 9. The germline gives CDR1 MNHEY, CDR2 SVGEGT. The CDR3 length is 15 residues. CDR3 region: CASSFVQGWGTEAFF. CDR3 in DNA: TGTGCCAGCAGTTTCGTACAGGGGTGGGGCACTGAAGCTTTCTTT.